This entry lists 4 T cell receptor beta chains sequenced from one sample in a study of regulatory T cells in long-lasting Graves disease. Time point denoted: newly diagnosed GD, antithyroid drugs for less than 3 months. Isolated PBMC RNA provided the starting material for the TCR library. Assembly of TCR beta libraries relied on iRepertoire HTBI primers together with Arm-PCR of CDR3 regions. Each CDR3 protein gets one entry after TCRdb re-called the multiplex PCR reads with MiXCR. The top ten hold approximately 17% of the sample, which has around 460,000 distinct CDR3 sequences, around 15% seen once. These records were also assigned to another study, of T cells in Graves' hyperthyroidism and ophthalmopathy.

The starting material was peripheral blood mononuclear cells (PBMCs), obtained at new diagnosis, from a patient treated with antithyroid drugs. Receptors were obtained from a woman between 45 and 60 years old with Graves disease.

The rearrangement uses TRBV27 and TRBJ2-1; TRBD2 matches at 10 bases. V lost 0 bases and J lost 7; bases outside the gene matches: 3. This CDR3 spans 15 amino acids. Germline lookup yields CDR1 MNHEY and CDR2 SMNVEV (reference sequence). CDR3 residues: CASSLSSGRPNEQFF. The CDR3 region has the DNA TGTGCCAGCAGTTTATCTAGCGGGAGGCCGAATGAGCAGTTCTTC.

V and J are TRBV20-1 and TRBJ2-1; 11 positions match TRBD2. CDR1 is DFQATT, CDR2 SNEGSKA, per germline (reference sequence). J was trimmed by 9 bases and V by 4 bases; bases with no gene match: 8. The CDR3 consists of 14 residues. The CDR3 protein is CSATPTSGTAEQFF. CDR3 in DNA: TGCAGTGCTACCCCGACTAGCGGGACGGCTGAGCAGTTCTTC.

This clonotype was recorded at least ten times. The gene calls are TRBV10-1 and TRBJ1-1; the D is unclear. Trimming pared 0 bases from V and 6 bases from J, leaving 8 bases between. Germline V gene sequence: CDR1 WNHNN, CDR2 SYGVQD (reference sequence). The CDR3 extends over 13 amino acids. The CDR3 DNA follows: TGCGCCAGCAGTGAGTCGTCGGCCCCTGAAGCTTTCTTT. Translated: CASSESSAPEAFF.

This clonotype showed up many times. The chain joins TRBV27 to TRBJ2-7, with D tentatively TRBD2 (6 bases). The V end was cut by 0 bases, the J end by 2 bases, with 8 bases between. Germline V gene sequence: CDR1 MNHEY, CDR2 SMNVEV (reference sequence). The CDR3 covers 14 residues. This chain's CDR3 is CASSLSLAPYEQYF. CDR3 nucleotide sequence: TGTGCCAGCAGTTTATCGCTAGCGCCCTACGAGCAGTACTTC.